These T cell receptor beta chains were read from a single sample in a study of blood T cells in healthy people across ages. MiXCR was run by TCRdb on the 5' RACE reads, yielding one entry per CDR3 protein. The table includes about 780,000 distinct CDR3 sequences, around 45% detected once. Sequencing was performed on blood. These TCRs come from a man older than 75 in good health. Both conserved end residues are part of each CDR3. A D gene is named only where the DNA matches it firmly. Where a row states a size, it is once, few, many or the class of an expanded clone; other rows omit it.

CDR3aa: CASSPGVLGQETQYF; CDR3nt: TGTGCCAGCAGCCCGGGGGTCTTAGGACAAGAGACCCAGTACTTC; d_gene: .; v_gene: TRBV3-1; abundance: .; j_gene: TRBJ2-5
CDR3aa: CASRGDSHNEQFF; CDR3nt: TGTGCCAGCAGAGGGGACAGCCACAATGAGCAGTTCTTC; d_gene: TRBD1; v_gene: TRBV2; abundance: .; j_gene: TRBJ2-1
CDR3aa: CASSNQLLASGADNEQFF; CDR3nt: TGTGCCAGCAGCAACCAATTACTGGCTAGCGGGGCTGACAATGAGCAGTTCTTC; d_gene: TRBD2; v_gene: TRBV6-4; abundance: .; j_gene: TRBJ2-1
CDR3aa: CSARKENIQYF; CDR3nt: TGCAGTGCTAGAAAGGAAAACATTCAGTACTTC; d_gene: .; v_gene: TRBV20-1; abundance: .; j_gene: TRBJ2-4
CDR3aa: CSVGGLAGGGEQYF; CDR3nt: TGCAGCGTTGGGGGACTAGCGGGAGGAGGCGAGCAGTACTTC; d_gene: TRBD2; v_gene: TRBV29-1; abundance: few; j_gene: TRBJ2-7
CDR3aa: CASSVALEGRGQETQYF; CDR3nt: TGTGCCAGCAGCGTAGCTCTCGAGGGACGGGGGCAGGAGACCCAGTACTTC; d_gene: .; v_gene: TRBV9; abundance: .; j_gene: TRBJ2-5
CDR3aa: CASRGLAGGDEQYF; CDR3nt: TGTGCCAGCAGGGGACTAGCGGGAGGGGACGAGCAGTACTTC; d_gene: TRBD2; v_gene: TRBV7-2; abundance: few; j_gene: TRBJ2-7
CDR3aa: CASSLDLTGGYYNEQFF; CDR3nt: TGTGCCAGCAGCTTAGATCTTACGGGAGGTTATTACAATGAGCAGTTCTTC; d_gene: TRBD2; v_gene: TRBV11-3; abundance: .; j_gene: TRBJ2-1
CDR3aa: CASSFGLSGLAGDTQYF; CDR3nt: TGTGCCAGCAGTTTCGGTTTATCGGGACTAGCGGGAGATACGCAGTATTTT; d_gene: TRBD2; v_gene: TRBV12-3/TRBV12-4; abundance: .; j_gene: TRBJ2-3
CDR3aa: CASSSGQGGSGELFF; CDR3nt: TGTGCCAGCAGTTCCGGACAGGGGGGGAGCGGGGAGCTGTTTTTT; d_gene: TRBD1; v_gene: TRBV6-2/TRBV6-3; abundance: once; j_gene: TRBJ2-2
CDR3aa: CASSEDWGRQETQYF; CDR3nt: TGTGCCAGCAGTGAAGATTGGGGGCGGCAAGAGACCCAGTACTTC; d_gene: .; v_gene: TRBV6-1; abundance: .; j_gene: TRBJ2-5
CDR3aa: CSASGGLTDTQYF; CDR3nt: TGCAGTGCTAGCGGGGGGTTGACAGATACGCAGTATTTT; d_gene: TRBD2; v_gene: TRBV20-1; abundance: .; j_gene: TRBJ2-3
CDR3aa: CASSQWDRGTEAFF; CDR3nt: TGCGCCAGCAGCCAATGGGACCGAGGAACTGAAGCTTTCTTT; d_gene: .; v_gene: TRBV4-1; abundance: few; j_gene: TRBJ1-1
CDR3aa: CASSRWTSGSADTQYF; CDR3nt: TGTGCCAGCAGCAGATGGACTAGCGGGAGTGCAGATACGCAGTATTTT; d_gene: TRBD2; v_gene: TRBV7-8; abundance: .; j_gene: TRBJ2-3
CDR3aa: CASTDPGTNENNEQYF; CDR3nt: TGTGCCAGCACCGACCCCGGGACCAATGAAAACAATGAGCAGTACTTC; d_gene: .; v_gene: TRBV7-2; abundance: many; j_gene: TRBJ2-7
CDR3aa: CASSLGGSRDNEQFF; CDR3nt: TGTGCCAGCAGCTTAGGCGGGAGTCGCGACAATGAGCAGTTCTTC; d_gene: TRBD2; v_gene: TRBV7-2; abundance: .; j_gene: TRBJ2-1
CDR3aa: CASGTTGTEQFF; CDR3nt: TGCGCCAGCGGCACTACAGGGACCGAGCAGTTCTTC; d_gene: .; v_gene: TRBV5-1; abundance: .; j_gene: TRBJ2-1
CDR3aa: CVSSSLSTGQGSEETQYF; CDR3nt: TGTGTCAGCAGTTCCCTCAGTACGGGACAGGGGTCGGAAGAGACCCAGTACTTC; d_gene: TRBD1; v_gene: TRBV28; abundance: .; j_gene: TRBJ2-5
CDR3aa: CASSATGRQVDTQYF; CDR3nt: TGTGCCAGCAGCGCCACCGGTAGGCAAGTAGATACGCAGTATTTT; d_gene: .; v_gene: TRBV5-4; abundance: many; j_gene: TRBJ2-3
CDR3aa: CSVPGQGGNEQYF; CDR3nt: TGCAGCGTCCCAGGACAGGGCGGGAACGAGCAGTACTTC; d_gene: TRBD1; v_gene: TRBV29-1; abundance: .; j_gene: TRBJ2-7
CDR3aa: CASSGSGTGASEQYF; CDR3nt: TGCGCCAGCAGCGGATCCGGGACAGGGGCCTCCGAGCAGTACTTC; d_gene: TRBD1; v_gene: TRBV5-1; abundance: many; j_gene: TRBJ2-7
CDR3aa: CASTPTQGVTYEQYF; CDR3nt: TGTGCCAGCACCCCAACCCAGGGGGTTACCTACGAGCAGTACTTC; d_gene: TRBD1; v_gene: TRBV28; abundance: once; j_gene: TRBJ2-7
CDR3aa: CASSEGAGHWVRETQYF; CDR3nt: TGTGCCAGCAGTGAAGGAGCAGGGCATTGGGTTCGGGAGACCCAGTACTTC; d_gene: .; v_gene: TRBV6-1; abundance: .; j_gene: TRBJ2-5
CDR3aa: CASIQTTGAPGTNVLTF; CDR3nt: TGCGCCAGCATCCAGACGACAGGGGCCCCCGGGACCAACGTCCTGACTTTC; d_gene: TRBD1; v_gene: TRBV4-1; abundance: .; j_gene: TRBJ2-6
CDR3aa: CATSDGRTGGAASGSYNEQFF; CDR3nt: TGTGCCACCAGTGATGGCCGGACAGGGGGCGCGGCTAGCGGGAGCTACAATGAGCAGTTCTTC; d_gene: .; v_gene: TRBV24-1; abundance: .; j_gene: TRBJ2-1
CDR3aa: CASSQGGTQETQYF; CDR3nt: TGTGCCAGCAGCCAAGGCGGGACCCAAGAGACCCAGTACTTC; d_gene: .; v_gene: TRBV4-2; abundance: few; j_gene: TRBJ2-5
CDR3aa: CSITLGLSYEQYF; CDR3nt: TGCAGCATTACACTGGGATTATCCTACGAGCAGTACTTC; d_gene: .; v_gene: TRBV29-1; abundance: .; j_gene: TRBJ2-7
CDR3aa: CASSQDAGSLYNEQFF; CDR3nt: TGTGCCAGCAGCCAAGATGCGGGAAGTCTCTACAATGAGCAGTTCTTC; d_gene: .; v_gene: TRBV4-2; abundance: .; j_gene: TRBJ2-1
CDR3aa: CSATSGGRGNTEAFF; CDR3nt: TGCAGTGCTACTTCCGGAGGTCGTGGTAACACTGAAGCTTTCTTT; d_gene: .; v_gene: TRBV20-1; abundance: .; j_gene: TRBJ1-1
CDR3aa: CASSLAVRGPYEQYF; CDR3nt: TGTGCCAGCAGCCTAGCGGTTAGAGGGCCTTACGAGCAGTACTTC; d_gene: TRBD2; v_gene: TRBV2; abundance: .; j_gene: TRBJ2-7
CDR3aa: CASSYFHGRGDEQFF; CDR3nt: TGTGCCAGCAGTTACTTTCACGGGAGAGGCGATGAGCAGTTCTTC; d_gene: .; v_gene: TRBV6-2/TRBV6-3; abundance: many; j_gene: TRBJ2-1
CDR3aa: CASSPVAGAQHNEQFF; CDR3nt: TGTGCCAGCAGTCCCGTAGCGGGAGCCCAACACAATGAGCAGTTCTTC; d_gene: TRBD2; v_gene: TRBV27; abundance: few; j_gene: TRBJ2-1
CDR3aa: CASSNHRGGKNEQYF; CDR3nt: TGTGCCAGCAGCAACCACAGGGGCGGTAAGAACGAGCAGTACTTC; d_gene: TRBD1; v_gene: TRBV13; abundance: few; j_gene: TRBJ2-7
CDR3aa: CASSVDGNTGELFF; CDR3nt: TGTGCCAGCAGTGTGGATGGGAACACCGGGGAGCTGTTTTTT; d_gene: .; v_gene: TRBV2; abundance: .; j_gene: TRBJ2-2
CDR3aa: CASSFLPTDLKGEKLFF; CDR3nt: TGTGCCAGCAGTTTCCTTCCGACAGACCTCAAGGGTGAAAAACTGTTTTTT; d_gene: .; v_gene: TRBV28; abundance: .; j_gene: TRBJ1-4
CDR3aa: CASSLGGQGMVQYF; CDR3nt: TGTGCCAGCAGCTTAGGCGGACAGGGGATGGTTCAGTACTTC; d_gene: TRBD1; v_gene: TRBV11-1; abundance: few; j_gene: TRBJ2-7
CDR3aa: CASSEGQGRSYEQYF; CDR3nt: TGCGCCAGCAGCGAAGGACAGGGTAGATCCTACGAGCAGTACTTC; d_gene: TRBD1; v_gene: TRBV5-1; abundance: .; j_gene: TRBJ2-7
CDR3aa: CASSPTGQGGYTF; CDR3nt: TGTGCCAGCAGCCCCACAGGACAGGGTGGCTACACCTTC; d_gene: TRBD1; v_gene: TRBV9; abundance: .; j_gene: TRBJ1-2
CDR3aa: CASSITSPNEQFF; CDR3nt: TGTGCCAGTAGTATAACCAGTCCTAATGAGCAGTTCTTC; d_gene: .; v_gene: TRBV19; abundance: .; j_gene: TRBJ2-1
CDR3aa: CASSGQGWVEQYF; CDR3nt: TGTGCCAGCAGCGGACAGGGTTGGGTCGAGCAGTACTTC; d_gene: TRBD1; v_gene: TRBV6-1; abundance: .; j_gene: TRBJ2-7
CDR3aa: CASSLFTGAYEQYF; CDR3nt: TGTGCCAGCAGTTTATTCACAGGGGCCTACGAGCAGTACTTC; d_gene: TRBD1; v_gene: TRBV27; abundance: .; j_gene: TRBJ2-7
CDR3aa: CASSSGRVGEKLFF; CDR3nt: TGTGCCAGCAGTTCCGGGAGAGTCGGGGAAAAACTGTTTTTT; d_gene: .; v_gene: TRBV28; abundance: .; j_gene: TRBJ1-4
CDR3aa: CSASWVAGGSDTQYF; CDR3nt: TGCAGTGCTAGTTGGGTAGCGGGAGGTTCAGATACGCAGTATTTT; d_gene: TRBD2; v_gene: TRBV20-1; abundance: .; j_gene: TRBJ2-3
CDR3aa: CSARIRPDGGTYNQPQHF; CDR3nt: TGCAGTGCTCGAATACGGCCGGACGGGGGTACCTACAATCAGCCCCAGCATTTT; d_gene: .; v_gene: TRBV20-1; abundance: few; j_gene: TRBJ1-5
CDR3aa: CASSSVQGYYGYTF; CDR3nt: TGTGCCAGCAGTTCAGTACAGGGGTACTATGGCTACACCTTC; d_gene: TRBD1; v_gene: TRBV27; abundance: .; j_gene: TRBJ1-2
CDR3aa: CSVDSGGGIQYF; CDR3nt: TGCAGCGTTGATTCTGGGGGCGGCATTCAGTACTTC; d_gene: .; v_gene: TRBV29-1; abundance: .; j_gene: TRBJ2-4
CDR3aa: CASSDSLSNQPQHF; CDR3nt: TGTGCCAGCTCCGACAGTCTAAGCAATCAGCCCCAGCATTTT; d_gene: .; v_gene: TRBV7-9; abundance: .; j_gene: TRBJ1-5
CDR3aa: CASSPRQGISNQPQHF; CDR3nt: TGTGCCAGCAGTCCCCGACAGGGAATTAGCAATCAGCCCCAGCATTTT; d_gene: TRBD1; v_gene: TRBV27; abundance: .; j_gene: TRBJ1-5
CDR3aa: CASSHGQDNSYEQYF; CDR3nt: TGTGCCAGCAGCCACGGACAGGATAACTCCTACGAGCAGTACTTC; d_gene: TRBD1; v_gene: TRBV3-1; abundance: .; j_gene: TRBJ2-7
CDR3aa: CASSFGEAFYEQYF; CDR3nt: TGTGCCAGCAGTTTTGGGGAAGCGTTTTACGAGCAGTACTTC; d_gene: .; v_gene: TRBV28; abundance: few; j_gene: TRBJ2-7
CDR3aa: CASSLITNTEAFF; CDR3nt: TGTGCCAGCAGCTTAATCACGAACACTGAAGCTTTCTTT; d_gene: .; v_gene: TRBV7-3; abundance: few; j_gene: TRBJ1-1
CDR3aa: CATSDPGQGAYNEQFF; CDR3nt: TGTGCCACCAGTGACCCCGGACAGGGGGCCTACAATGAGCAGTTCTTC; d_gene: TRBD1; v_gene: TRBV24-1; abundance: .; j_gene: TRBJ2-1
CDR3aa: CASSIIGPQHF; CDR3nt: TGTGCCAGCAGCATAATAGGGCCCCAGCATTTT; d_gene: .; v_gene: TRBV12-3/TRBV12-4; abundance: few; j_gene: TRBJ1-5
CDR3aa: CASSLLGQQAYNEQYF; CDR3nt: TGCGCCAGCAGCTTGCTCGGACAGCAGGCCTACAATGAGCAGTACTTC; d_gene: .; v_gene: TRBV5-1; abundance: .; j_gene: TRBJ2-7
CDR3aa: CASTERAGGDTQYF; CDR3nt: TGTGCCAGCACGGAACGAGCGGGGGGGGATACGCAGTATTTT; d_gene: TRBD2; v_gene: TRBV12-3/TRBV12-4; abundance: .; j_gene: TRBJ2-3
CDR3aa: CSARVRPDTQYF; CDR3nt: TGCAGTGCTAGAGTCAGACCAGATACGCAGTATTTT; d_gene: .; v_gene: TRBV20-1; abundance: few; j_gene: TRBJ2-3
CDR3aa: CASSRATSRMTGELFF; CDR3nt: TGTGCCAGCAGCCGCGCGACCTCGAGGATGACCGGGGAGCTGTTTTTT; d_gene: .; v_gene: TRBV7-2; abundance: .; j_gene: TRBJ2-2
CDR3aa: CASSTGTGTTQYF; CDR3nt: TGTGCCAGCAGCACCGGGACAGGGACGACCCAGTACTTC; d_gene: TRBD1; v_gene: TRBV12-3/TRBV12-4; abundance: .; j_gene: TRBJ2-5